This TCR beta chain was retrieved from a study of blood T cell repertoires in COVID-19. Looking at the study overall: The origin of the acute and convalescent COVID-19 samples was the United States, Italy and Spain. From T cells, B-cell-depleted T cells, or PBMCs came the material, which was cDNA or gDNA.

Trimming cost V 6 bases and J 4 bases; bases outside gene matches: 7. There are 14 residues in the CDR3. CDR1 and CDR2 from the germline V gene are SQVTM and ANQGSEA. Original processing methods: The authors estimated nucleated cell counts from reference gene primer amplification. Some clones are missing from TCRdb's copy, which holds only in-frame ones; the method was immunoSEQ multiplex PCR. V and J calls plus clone size are reproduced from that table; the DNA served to infer D and trimming. The sample holds roughly 220,000 clones, roughly 84% seen once. Sequencing used peripheral blood. V is TRBV29-1 and J is TRBJ2-2; 8 nucleotides agree with TRBD1. The TCR originated in an older woman who had recovered from COVID-19. This CDR3 is CSVVDRGGTGELFF. For the CDR3, the DNA is TGCAGCGTGGTAGACAGGGGAGGCACCGGGGAGCTGTTTTTT.